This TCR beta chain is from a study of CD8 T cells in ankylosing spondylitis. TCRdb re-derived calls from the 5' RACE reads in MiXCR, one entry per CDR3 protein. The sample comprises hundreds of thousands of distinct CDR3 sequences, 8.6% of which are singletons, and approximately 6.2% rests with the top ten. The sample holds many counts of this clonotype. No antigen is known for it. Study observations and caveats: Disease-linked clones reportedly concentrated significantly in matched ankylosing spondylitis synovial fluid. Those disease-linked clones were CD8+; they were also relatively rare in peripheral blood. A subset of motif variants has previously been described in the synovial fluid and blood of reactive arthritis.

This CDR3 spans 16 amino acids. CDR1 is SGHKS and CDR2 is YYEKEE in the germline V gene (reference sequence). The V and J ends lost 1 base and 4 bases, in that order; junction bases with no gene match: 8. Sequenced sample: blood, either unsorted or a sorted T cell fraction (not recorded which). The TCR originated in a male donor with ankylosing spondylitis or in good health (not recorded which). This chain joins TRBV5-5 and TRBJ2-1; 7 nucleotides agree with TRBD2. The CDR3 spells CASSLSWASGYNEQFF. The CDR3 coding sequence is TGTGCCAGCAGCTTGTCCTGGGCTAGCGGTTACAATGAGCAGTTCTTC.